One sample yielded the 10 T cell receptor beta chains listed below, sequenced in a study of beta chain features in type 1 diabetes. Expressed TCRB transcripts were sequenced, since all the RNA that had been isolated was reverse transcribed. Generated by immunoSEQ multiplex PCR, the TCRdb table keeps only in-frame clones and is missing some. The top ten hold 0.053% of the sample, which has fewer than 250,000 clones, 68% seen once. The sample comprised naive CD4+ T cells from blood. The receptors were sampled from a man under 40 in good health.

This chain uses TRBV28 with TRBJ1-1, with TRBD1 matching over 8 bases. Germline CDR1 reads MDHEN; CDR2 reads SYDVKM. The CDR3 contains 15 residues. V lost 5 bases, J lost 0 bases, and 5 bases stayed unmatched. CDR3 protein: CASSNGQGLNTEAFF. The DNA of the CDR3 is TGTGCCAGCAGTAACGGACAGGGACTGAACACTGAAGCTTTCTTT.

This clone was detected only a few times. V gene TRBV6-5 combines with J gene TRBJ2-3, with D perhaps TRBD2 (5 bases). This CDR3 is 15 amino acids long. Trimming took off 2 bases at V and 0 bases at J, with 9 bases between the two ends. CDR1 is MNHEY and CDR2 is SVGAGI in the germline V gene. CDR3 nucleotide sequence: TGTGCCAGCAGTTACCGCGGGCCCAGCACAGATACGCAGTATTTT. This translates into CASSYRGPSTDTQYF.

V gene TRBV30 combines with J gene TRBJ2-7, with TRBD2 matching 10 bases. V lost 1 base to trimming and J lost 6 bases; unmatched junction nucleotides: 3. Germline CDR1 is GTSNPN and CDR2 is SVGIG (reference sequence). The CDR3 totals 13 residues. The CDR3 sequence is CAWSGLAGVEQYF. CDR3 in DNA: TGTGCCTGGAGTGGGCTAGCGGGAGTCGAGCAGTACTTC.

This sequence joins TRBV5-5 and TRBJ2-1; TRBD1 is a possible D gene (5 bases). The CDR3 runs to 14 residues. Germline V CDR1 and CDR2: SGHKS, YYEKEE (reference sequence). Between the trimmed V and J ends, which lost 5 bases and 1 base, there was a span of 10 bases. In nucleotides, the CDR3 is TGTGCCAGCAGTCCAGGGCCGTCCTACAATGAGCAGTTCTTC. It codes for CASSPGPSYNEQFF.

This chain links TRBV2 with TRBJ2-7; 7 nucleotides match TRBD1. The CDR3 length is 13 residues. With V trimmed by 6 bases and J by 3 bases, 5 bases remained unmatched. Germline assignment: CDR1 SNHLY and CDR2 FYNNEI. CDR3 amino acids: CASRQGQDYEQYF. In nucleotides, the CDR3 is TGTGCCAGCAGACAAGGACAGGACTACGAGCAGTACTTC.

The rearrangement joins TRBV29-1 to TRBJ2-1; D may match TRBD1 or TRBD2 (5 bases each). Looked up from germline, CDR1 is SQVTM and CDR2 is ANQGSEA. CDR3 length: 14 residues. Trimming shortened V by 3 bases and J by 2 bases, and 11 bases separated the two germline ends. CDR3 in amino acids: CSVEGTLTYNEQFF. CDR3 bases: TGCAGCGTTGAGGGGACCCTTACCTACAATGAGCAGTTCTTC.

V gene TRBV2 combines with J gene TRBJ2-2; the D gene could be TRBD1 or TRBD2 (5 bases each). CDR1 is SNHLY and CDR2 is FYNNEI in the germline V gene. V was cut by 6 bases and J by 0 bases, with 11 bases left in between. The CDR3 loop spans 15 amino acids. The CDR3 nucleotides are TGTGCCAGCAGCCCCGGGACGACGAACACCGGGGAGCTGTTTTTT. Translating gives CASSPGTTNTGELFF.

The genes are TRBV7-2 and TRBJ2-3, with a weak D call TRBD1 (6 bases). V was trimmed by 5 bases and J by 6 bases, leaving 12 bases between them. The length of the CDR3 is 13 residues. The germline gives CDR1 SGHTA, CDR2 FQGNSA. The CDR3 DNA follows: TGTGCCAGCAGCCGCAGGGGAGACGATACGCAGTATTTT. Protein product: CASSRRGDDTQYF. Supplemented by reference TRBV7-2 and TRBJ2-3, the full variable domain reads GAGVSQSPSNKVTEKGKDVELRCDPISGHTALYWYRQSLGQGLEFLIYFQGNSAPDKSGLPSDRFSAERTGGSVSTLTIQRTQQEDSAVYLCASSRRGDDTQYFGPGTRLTVL.

The J gene is TRBJ2-1, the V gene TRBV9, with 11 bases aligning to TRBD2. Trimming removed 2 bases from V and 5 bases from J; junction bases left unmatched: 3. The CDR3 is made up of 15 amino acids. Germline loops: CDR1 SGDLS, CDR2 YYNGEE. The CDR3 spells CASSVLAGGNNEQFF. The DNA of the CDR3 is TGTGCCAGCAGCGTTCTAGCGGGGGGTAACAATGAGCAGTTCTTC. The complete variable domain, with remaining parts taken from reference TRBV9 and TRBJ2-1, reads DSGVTQTPKHLITATGQRVTLRCSPRSGDLSVYWYQQSLDQGLQFLIQYYNGEERAKGNILERFSAQQFPDLHSELNLSSLELGDSALYFCASSVLAGGNNEQFFGPGTRLTVL.

The V and J genes are TRBV20-1 and TRBJ1-1; D is uncertain. Germline CDR1 is DFQATT and CDR2 is SNEGSKA (reference sequence). Deletions cut 6 bases from V and 8 bases from J, with 13 bases between. The CDR3 loop spans 11 amino acids. CDR3 sequence (DNA): TGCAGTGCAGCCCAGGTTCCAGAAGCTTTCTTT. It codes for CSAAQVPEAFF.